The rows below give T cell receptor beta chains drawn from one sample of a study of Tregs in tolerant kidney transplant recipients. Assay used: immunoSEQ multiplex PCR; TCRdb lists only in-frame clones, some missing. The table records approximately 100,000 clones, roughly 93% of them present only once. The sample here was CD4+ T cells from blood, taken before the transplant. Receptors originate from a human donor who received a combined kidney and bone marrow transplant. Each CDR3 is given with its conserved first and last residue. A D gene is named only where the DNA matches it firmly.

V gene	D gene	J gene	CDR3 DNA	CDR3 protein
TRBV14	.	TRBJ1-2	TGTGCCAGCAGCCACTGGGACGGCGGGGGAGGCTACACCTTC	CASSHWDGGGGYTF
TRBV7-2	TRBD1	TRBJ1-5	TGTGCCAGCAGCCCAACAGGGGTTGGCAATCAGCCCCAGCATTTT	CASSPTGVGNQPQHF
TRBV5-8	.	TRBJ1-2	TGTGCCAGCAGCTTGCACCAGGGTGTACGGGGCTACACCTTC	CASSLHQGVRGYTF
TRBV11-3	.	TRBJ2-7	TGTGCCAGCAGCGCCAACAACTACGAGCAGTACTTC	CASSANNYEQYF
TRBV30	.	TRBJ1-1	TGTGCCTGGAGGGCGGGGGGGGGAAGTTCTGAAGCTTTCTTT	CAWRAGGGSSEAFF
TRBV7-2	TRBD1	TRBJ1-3	TGTGCCAGCAGTACAACCGGGACAGCGGTCTCTGCCATATATTTT	CASSTTGTAVSAIYF
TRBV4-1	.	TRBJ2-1	TGCGCCAGGGAGGACCCTAAAAACTACAATGAGCAGTTCTTC	CAREDPKNYNEQFF
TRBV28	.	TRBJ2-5	TGTGCCAGCAGCCAACAAACAGGGCCCCAAGAGACCCAGTACTTC	CASSQQTGPQETQYF
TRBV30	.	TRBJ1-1	TGTGCCTGGTGCCCCTGGGAGGGCGAAGCTTTCTTT	CAWCPWEGEAFF
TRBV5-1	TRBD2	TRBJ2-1	TGCGCCAGCAGCTTGGTGGGCGGGAGCTACAATGAGCAGTTCTTC	CASSLVGGSYNEQFF
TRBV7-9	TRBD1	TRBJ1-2	TGTGCCAGCAGCTCGTGGGACAGGCCGATCTATGGCTACACCTTC	CASSSWDRPIYGYTF
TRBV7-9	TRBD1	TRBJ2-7	TGTGCCAGCATCTCACAGGGGTACGAGCAGTACTTC	CASISQGYEQYF
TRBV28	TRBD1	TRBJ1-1	TGTGCCAGCAGAAGGACAGGGGGCGAGGAAGCTTTCTTT	CASRRTGGEEAFF
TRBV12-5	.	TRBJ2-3	TGTGCTAGTGGTCAAGGGGACGGGAGATCAGATACGCAGTATTTT	CASGQGDGRSDTQYF
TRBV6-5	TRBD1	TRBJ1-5	TGTGCCAGCAGCCCGGACAGGGGCAATCAGCCCCAGCATTTT	CASSPDRGNQPQHF